This T cell receptor beta chain stems from a study of shared clonotypes between healthy human individuals (dated by TCRdb to 2020 to 2021). In terms of the full investigation: The cohort comprised a couple of women and a few men aged 18 to 49 years. For each donor, three plates each were used for CD4 naive and CD4 memory, two plates were used for CD8 naive, and one plate was used for CD8 memory. To estimate repertoire size and how much clonotype sharing occurs between individuals, the study deeply sequenced the blood TCR repertoires of 4 to 6 healthy adults. Libraries were prepared and TCR repertoires were sequenced by different laboratories using diverse techniques, in order to increase sequencing depth and limit assay-specific biases. Between about 0.85 and 10 billion PBMCs per donor were obtained by leukapheresis.

The germline V gene sets CDR1 to SGHRS and CDR2 to YFSETQ. Unmatched junction bases come to 11, with V trimmed by 4 bases and J by 1 base. The CDR3 covers 16 residues, taking in both the cysteine and the phenylalanine. CDR3 DNA only is kept here, 48 bases in frame from base 1. On the study overall, not on this receptor specifically: Incomplete sequencing was indicated by rarefaction of sorted-subset datasets, despite the large sequencing depth. Larger estimated clonotype richness was generally found for naive subsets than for memory subsets. Because the study included a small number of donors, the genetic and exposure-history diversity represented was limited. When several donors were compared, the shared fraction of clonotypes was around 4.6% for naive CD4, less than 4% for naive CD8, 2% to 2.5% for memory CD4, and approximately 0.4% for memory CD8. Pairwise subsampling led to the expectation that sequencing depth would affect the degree of clonotype sharing among donors. Sampling was limited to blood, and TCR repertoires in tissue likely differ from TCR repertoires in blood. Compared with non-shared clonotypes, clonotypes shared by all four sorted-subset donors had higher generation probabilities.

Using the deep immunoSEQ assay, TCR CDR3 regions were amplified from genomic DNA by multiplex PCR. Genomic DNA extracted from each cell subset was distributed evenly over all wells of several immunoSEQ 96-well plates, and each plate served as one replicate. Each replicate PCR for sorted subsets received roughly 0.2 ug genomic DNA, equal to about 30,000 T cell genomes. Purified libraries were quantified with a Qubit 3.0 fluorometer, sized on a Bioanalyzer 2100, and re-quantified with the KAPA Library Quantification kit. Every immunoSEQ 96-well plate was sequenced on a separate single-read 150-cycle Illumina NextSeq 550 flow cell. The study's own analysis went as follows. Because the immunoSEQ output held only junctional sequences and lacked quality scores, the filtering could not match the filtering applied to full-length reads. Sequences were annotated with PyIR, a Python wrapper for IgBLAST v1.9, and V/J genes and CDR3 were assigned using IMGT germline references. Reads with weak V/J assignments (E-value above 1e-6), missing CDR3, stop codons, out-of-frame junctions, or ambiguous translated residues were removed. V3J clonotypes were defined as sequences sharing an identical inferred V gene, J gene, and CDR3 amino acid sequence. The percentage overlap between two repertoires was calculated by dividing the number of shared unique clonotypes by the size of the smaller repertoire. Richness of each repertoire was evaluated using RTK rarefaction, the Chao1 estimator, and Recon v2.1 estimates of unobserved clonotypes. Generation probabilities were computed with OLGA for all TCRbeta clonotypes obtained by the gDNA method from several donors. TCRdb holds this immuneACCESS table with in-frame rearrangements only. Some clones are missing; in checked studies, unresolved V genes explain under half, and the rest has no known cause. The D gene and trimming were derived from the DNA, and the V and J assignments and clone size from that table. Recorded for this sample are 850,000 to 1,200,000 clones; about three quarters of them occurred a single time. Of the sample, approximately 1.3% falls within the top ten clones.

About this clone itself: Which antigen it targets is not known. There are no base qualities to consult, and no much larger clone falls within one base.

Healthy HIV-negative adults with no recently reported acute infections or vaccinations were included as donors. All donors were Caucasian adults living in Nashville, Tennessee, USA. Magnetic negative selection was used to enrich CD4+ T cells, after which naive cells were positively selected on CD45RA and the negative fraction became the memory subset. Blood was collected by leukapheresis, and PBMCs were isolated by Ficoll-Histopaque density gradient centrifugation and then cryopreserved in liquid nitrogen vapor phase. Purity and quantity of every magnetically sorted T cell population were checked by analytical flow cytometry. Genomic DNA was isolated from each sorted fraction and quantified by UV absorbance on a Nanodrop 2000c.

This clonotype was sampled from a man aged 18-30 years in good health. The sequenced sample was memory CD4+ T cells sorted from blood. The cell subset or site label on this specimen signifies: CD45RA-negative fraction. This chain is built from TRBV5-1 and TRBJ2-7, with TRBD1 matching 7 junction bases. The bases read TGCGCCAGCAGCACGACCCCGGACAGGCCGTCCTACGAGCAGTACTTC. Its product reads: CASSTTPDRPSYEQYF. Full variable domain (CDR3 extended with the reference TRBV5-1 and TRBJ2-7 proteins): KAGVTQTPRYLIKTRGQQVTLSCSPISGHRSVSWYQQTPGQGLQFLFEYFSETQRNKGNFPGRFSGRQFSNSRSEMNVSTLELGDSALYLCASSTTPDRPSYEQYFGPGTRLTVT.